This entry features one T cell receptor (beta chain) sequence. The clone's antigen remains unknown. These data come from a study of monozygotic twins with inflammatory bowel disease (dated by TCRdb to 2018 to 2020). Describing the broader study: The complete study included roughly 30 monozygotic twin pairs: 19 IBD-discordant Danish pairs and nine German pairs, of which four were IBD-concordant and five were IBD-discordant. The search for disease-associated traits relied mainly on comparing, within discordant pairs, IBD patients with their genetically identical healthy co-twins. Each individual had, on average, about 151 000 unique TCRalpha sequences and 181 000 unique TCRbeta sequences available for analysis. What the study reported, not specific to this receptor: The results gave no support for a single strong signal or clonotype linked to IBD. A decrease in TCRbeta repertoire diversity, as measured by inverse Simpson index, was observed in IBD patients compared with their healthy co-twins. Distinction between different T cell subtypes could not be achieved in the analysis. Because patients were on differing immunosuppressive treatments, the repertoires may have picked up extra background noise and inter-individual variability. IBD patients shared fewer clonotypes with other individuals than healthy twins did, most markedly in patients showing signs of disease activity. Repertoire similarity did not differ between concordant and discordant twins, which could be due to limited statistical power.

The CDR3, cysteine through phenylalanine, is 13 amino acids long. Only the protein sequence is given. The germline V gene provides CDR1 MNHEY and CDR2 SVGAGI. Library generation was performed with 5' RACE. For each TCR library, 3,000 to 4,000 ng of total RNA was used. For each sample, cDNA synthesis was carried out in eight separate reactions using SMARTScribe reverse transcriptase. During cDNA synthesis, unique molecular identifiers containing a 6-nucleotide sample barcode were introduced by template switching. TCRalpha and TCRbeta cDNA was amplified in two nested PCRs of about 17 and 10 cycles, and bead purification was carried out after each PCR. Before amplification, the cDNA was treated with uracil DNA-glycosylase and purified using the QIAquick PCR purification kit. In the second PCR, Illumina TruSeq-compatible adapters and sample-specific barcodes were added. TapeStation and Qubit were used to check library quality and concentration, and 4 to 6 ng of each library went into the pool. Pooled libraries were sequenced on an Illumina HiSeq2500 single-index Rapid Run with 2 x 100 bp reads and custom sequencing primers. In the paper's pipeline: MiGEC version 1.2.6 was used for UMI-based consensus assembly, which corrected PCR and sequencing errors. MiXCR version 2.1.1 was used to carry out V(D)J alignment, clonotype assembly and CDR3 extraction. To normalise gene usage, clonotype sharing and MAIT/NKT TCR abundance, the analysis used the top 1000, 10 000 and 20 000 clonotypes per sample. After downsampling to 27 000 UMIs, diversity was calculated as the inverse Simpson index using the vegan R package. Paired Mann-Whitney U tests on discordant twin pairs were used, with Benjamini-Hochberg multiple-testing correction. TCRdb reprocessed the public reads and reports one entry per CDR3 protein sequence, without DNA. TCRdb, not the original authors, processed these V and J calls. This sample's table contains approximately 400,000 distinct CDR3 sequences. The ten largest clones capture approximately 2.8% of the sample.

From each donor, a roughly 2.5 ml peripheral blood sample was drawn into PAXgene tubes and stored at -80 degrees C. Without T cell sorting, total RNA was isolated from whole blood using the PAXgene blood miRNA kit on an automated QIAcube. Peripheral blood from monozygotic twin pairs concordant or discordant for inflammatory bowel disease was subjected to deep TCRalpha and TCRbeta repertoire profiling with unique molecular barcoding. Smoking habits were recorded for all twin pairs, with individuals classified as current, former or never smokers. Recombination connected TRBV6-5 to TRBJ1-1; TCRdb's D call of TRBD1 is untestable without DNA. This clonotype was obtained from a human donor with ulcerative colitis or Crohn's disease, or a healthy co-twin of an affected twin (not recorded which). The sequencing sample was made of blood. For the CDR3, the sequence is CASKGTENTEAFF.